The present TCR beta chain was sequenced within a study of beta chain features in type 1 diabetes. Study results and caveats: A potential influence of HLA type upon TCRB rearrangement remained unresolved herein.

Germline CDR1 is MNHEY and CDR2 is SVGAGI. Between the trimmed V and J ends, which lost 9 bases and 0 bases, there was a span of 16 bases. The CDR3 consists of 15 residues. This clone has only a few counts. The antigen remains undetermined. What was sequenced were expressed TCRB transcripts, since all of the isolated RNA had been reverse transcribed. TCRdb's copy holds only in-frame clones and misses some; the assay was immunoSEQ multiplex PCR. The repertoire holds about 130,000 clones, around 8.7% seen once, with roughly 0.7% in the top ten. The sample consisted of central memory CD4+ T cells from blood. The chain joins TRBV6-5 to TRBJ2-3; D not resolved. The sequence was obtained from a man aged 18 to 29 in good health. The CDR3 coding sequence is TGTGCCAGGGTCATAGTCTGGGCCAGCACAGATACGCAGTATTTT. It encodes CARVIVWASTDTQYF.